Only one count was recorded for the clone carrying this T cell receptor (beta chain). The antigen remains unidentified. The PCR had 60 Vbeta and 13 Jbeta primers. The protocol was immunoSEQ multiplex PCR, while the TCRdb copy is restricted to in-frame clones and leaves out a portion. This sample yields roughly 170,000 clones, of which approximately 82% are seen a single time; about 2.2% belongs to the top ten. This entry comes from a study of cytomegalovirus exposure and HLA in healthy donors. Study information: T cells numbering 150 million to 200 million yielded approximately 120 million unique TCR beta sequences in an earlier analysis. Study-wide findings and caveats: An analysis that was carried out later associated 16,000 or so TCR beta sequences with HLA alleles at 0.05 false discovery rate.

The CDR3 consists of 14 residues. Germline lookup yields CDR1 SGHAT and CDR2 FQNNGV. V was clipped by 2 bases and J by 5 bases, with 9 bases between them. This TCR came from a woman aged 25 to 39 in good health and CMV-seronegative. The chain uses TRBV11-2 and TRBJ1-4; TRBD1 is a possible D gene (5 bases). Sequencing was done on a sample of PBMCs. For the CDR3, the DNA is TGTGCCAGCAGCTTAATGGACACCAATGAAAAACTGTTTTTT. Its protein product is CASSLMDTNEKLFF.